A single sample gave rise to the 20 T cell receptor beta chains below, sequenced in a study of tumor-infiltrating lymphocytes in oesophageal squamous cell carcinoma. From the PCR reads, TCRdb called clonotypes with MiXCR, one entry per CDR3 protein. This sample carries about 14,000 distinct CDR3 sequences, approximately 48% of them seen once, and the ten largest clones take around 44%. The sequencing sample was made of blood. The source is a male donor with esophageal squamous cell carcinoma.

In its sample, this clonotype is medium-sized. The chain joins TRBV7-3 to TRBJ2-7, with D possibly being TRBD1 or TRBD2 (5 bases each). Germline assignment: CDR1 SGHTA and CDR2 FQGTGA. V was trimmed by 2 bases and J by 3 bases, leaving 14 bases between them. This CDR3 region has 15 residues. In DNA form, the CDR3 reads TGTGCCAGCAGCTTAGGGGGTGGGGGAAGCTACGAGCAGTACTTC. It codes for CASSLGGGGSYEQYF.

The chain joins TRBV2 to TRBJ2-1, with 8 nucleotides matching TRBD2. The J call may be in error: the DNA end matches TRBJ2-7 better. Per germline, CDR1 SNHLY and CDR2 FYNNEI. The CDR3 sequence is 15 residues long. The CDR3 DNA reads as TGTGCCAGCAGTCCCCTAGCGGGCCTAGGCTACGAGCAGTACTTC. It codes for CASSPLAGLGYEQYF.

The DNA for the CDR3 is TGTGCCAGCAGCTTAACAGGCGGCACAGATACGCAGTATTTT. Translating gives CASSLTGGTDTQYF. This rearrangement joins TRBV7-3 to TRBJ2-3; no firm D call. V lost 0 bases, J lost 1 base, and 5 bases lay in between. This CDR3 contains 14 residues. The germline CDR1 and CDR2 sequences are SGHTA and FQGTGA.

The V and J genes are TRBV7-2 and TRBJ1-5, with a tentative D call TRBD1 (6 bases). The CDR3 has 17 amino acids. Germline lookup yields CDR1 SGHTA and CDR2 FQGNSA. Trimming removed 1 base at V and 0 bases at J, with 13 bases between. The CDR3 protein is CASSLGSLGASNQPQHF. CDR3 nucleotide sequence: TGTGCCAGCAGCTTAGGTTCGTTGGGGGCTAGCAATCAGCCCCAGCATTTT.

A note on this clonotype: Given the absence of the conserved phenylalanine or tryptophan at the CDR3 end, a read error is likely. This sequence joins TRBV27 and TRBJ2-7, with unresolved D. CDR1 is MNHEY, CDR2 SMNVEV, per germline (reference sequence). The CDR3 length is 14 residues. Trimming took 2 bases from V and 3 from J, leaving 11 bases between them. The CDR3 reads CASSLMGYNYEQYL. CDR3 sequence (DNA): TGTGCCAGCAGTTTAATGGGGTACAACTACGAGCAGTACTTG.

This clonotype has only one observation. This chain links TRBV24-1 with TRBJ2-5, with 11 nucleotides matching TRBD2. The end of the DNA aligns better with TRBJ2-1, so the J call may be wrong. The CDR3 is 14 residues long. In germline, CDR1 is KGHDR, CDR2 SFDVKD. The CDR3 DNA is TGTGCCACAGCCGGGACTAGCGGTTACAATGAGCAGTTCTTC. Translation gives CATAGTSGYNEQFF.

The V gene is TRBV10-3, the J gene TRBJ1-6; TRBD1 matches 7 bases. Germline CDR1 reads ENHRY; CDR2 reads SYGVKD. With 6 bases clipped from V and 7 bases from J, the junction kept 6 bases outside the gene matches. The CDR3 runs 14 residues. The chain's CDR3 is CAIRTGTENSPLHF. The CDR3 DNA reads as TGTGCCATCAGGACCGGGACAGAAAATTCACCCCTCCACTTT.

The chain couples TRBV11-2 to TRBJ2-7; no clear D. The DNA end lines up better with TRBJ2-1; the J call may be wrong. In germline, CDR1 is SGHAT, CDR2 FQNNGV. This CDR3 spans 14 amino acids. CDR3 bases: TGTGCCAGCAGCTTACTTGGATTCTACAATGAGCAGTTCTTC. It yields the protein CASSLLGFYNEQFF.

In this sample, this clonotype is medium-sized. The chain uses TRBV7-2 and TRBJ2-3; tentative D call: TRBD2 (6 bases). V was trimmed by 2 bases and J by 2 bases, leaving 14 bases between them. The CDR3 runs 16 residues. From germline, CDR1 is SGHTA and CDR2 FQGNSA. The CDR3 loop reads CASSLRQGGDTDTQYF. The CDR3 bases are TGTGCCAGCAGCTTACGGCAGGGCGGGGACACAGATACGCAGTATTTT.

The chain is built from TRBV7-3 and TRBJ2-5; 8 bases agree with TRBD1. V lost 5 bases and J lost 5; bases outside the gene matches: 7. Germline V gives CDR1 SGHTA, CDR2 FQGTGA. CDR3 size: 14 residues. In DNA form, the CDR3 reads TGTGCCAGCAGCCTGACAGGGGACGGGGAGACCCAGTACTTC. As protein: CASSLTGDGETQYF.

As regards this clonotype: Because the CDR3 is missing its conserved closing phenylalanine or tryptophan, this is likely a read error. The DNA is omitted, as the CDR3 cannot be located on it reliably, and the CDR3 follows TCRdb's listing. The chain employs TRBV7-3 and TRBJ2-6; TRBD2 is taken as the D call from the table, unchecked against the DNA. A total of 18 residues make up the CDR3, ends included. Germline assignment: CDR1 SGHTA and CDR2 FQGTGA. CDR3 amino acids: CASSLSPLAGTYEQYFGA.

This clonotype appeared a few times. The chain employs TRBV5-6 and TRBJ1-1; D call uncertain. V lost 0 bases and J 8 bases, leaving 8 bases between the germline ends. Germline CDR1 is SGHDT and CDR2 is YYEEEE. The CDR3 is 12 amino acids. The CDR3 DNA reads as TGTGCCAGCAGCTTGGCCGAAGCCGAAGCTTTCTTT. It specifies CASSLAEAEAFF.

The chain is built from TRBV12-3 or TRBV12-4 and TRBJ2-7; D not resolved. Gene TRBJ2-5 matches the end of the DNA better, so the J call may be wrong. The CDR3 is made up of 15 amino acids. CDR3 residues: CASSLGQVDLETQYF. CDR3 in DNA: TGTGCCAGCAGTTTGGGCCAGGTTGATTTAGAGACCCAGTACTTC.

The rearrangement joins TRBV24-1 to TRBJ2-1, with TRBD1 identical over 7 bases. Germline V gene data show CDR1 as KGHDR and CDR2 as SFDVKD. Unmatched junction bases numbered 0, after V lost 3 bases and J lost 2 bases. The CDR3 extends over 14 amino acids. Here the CDR3 DNA reads TGTGCCACCAGTGATGGGACAGCCTACAATGAGCAGTTCTTC. It is translated as CATSDGTAYNEQFF.

The table lists this clonotype with a few counts. No DNA is shown, since the ends of the CDR3 on it are uncertain; the CDR3 is the one TCRdb lists. The chain couples TRBV7-5 to TRBJ2-3; the table's D call, TRBD1, was not checked against the DNA. TRBV7-5 is marked as a pseudogene. The CDR3 spans 15 amino acids, including both terminal residues. The CDR3: CISVPPLRLGRPQYF.

This clonotype was seen ten or more times. J is TRBJ2-2 and V is TRBV12-3 or TRBV12-4; 12 bases are a match to TRBD2. This CDR3 is 17 amino acids long. The V gene end was trimmed by 3 bases and the J gene end by 1 base; junction bases not matched to a gene: 3. The CDR3 is CASSFSLAGGNTGELFF. The CDR3 coding sequence is TGTGCCAGCAGTTTCTCACTAGCGGGAGGGAACACCGGGGAGCTGTTTTTT.

The chain uses TRBV6-8 and TRBJ1-2, with D uncertain. Trimming left V 5 bases short and J 5 bases short, with 9 bases between. The germline CDR1 and CDR2 sequences are MNHGY and SAAAGT. CDR3 size: 12 residues. In DNA, the CDR3 is TGTGCCAGCAGTGACCCGTATTATGGCTACACCTTC. This sequence encodes CASSDPYYGYTF.

V gene TRBV7-2 combines with J gene TRBJ2-5; D is unresolved. V shed 11 bases and J shed 9 bases, with 13 bases lying between them. Per the germline V gene, CDR1 is SGHTA and CDR2 is FQGNSA. CDR3 length equals 10 residues. The CDR3 here is CAGGPKAQYF. The CDR3 region has the DNA TGTGCCGGCGGACCGAAGGCCCAGTACTTC.

This chain links TRBV7-8 with TRBJ2-1, with a weak D call TRBD2 (5 bases). The CDR3 has 16 residues. CDR1 and CDR2 (germline): SGHVS, FQNEAQ. V dropped 1 base and J dropped 1 base, with 11 bases sitting between them. The CDR3 coding sequence is TGTGCCAGCAGCTTAGTGCCTAGCCCTTCCTACAATGAGCAGTTCTTC. Residues: CASSLVPSPSYNEQFF.

This rearrangement joins TRBV7-2 to TRBJ2-6; 11 bases line up with TRBD1. The J call may be in error: the DNA end matches TRBJ2-1 better. Germline-derived CDR1 and CDR2 are SGHTA and FQGNSA. This CDR3 spans 15 amino acids. CDR3 coding DNA: TGTGCCAGCAGCCTCGCGGGACAGGGGGTAAATGAGCAGTTCTTC. It is translated as CASSLAGQGVNEQFF.